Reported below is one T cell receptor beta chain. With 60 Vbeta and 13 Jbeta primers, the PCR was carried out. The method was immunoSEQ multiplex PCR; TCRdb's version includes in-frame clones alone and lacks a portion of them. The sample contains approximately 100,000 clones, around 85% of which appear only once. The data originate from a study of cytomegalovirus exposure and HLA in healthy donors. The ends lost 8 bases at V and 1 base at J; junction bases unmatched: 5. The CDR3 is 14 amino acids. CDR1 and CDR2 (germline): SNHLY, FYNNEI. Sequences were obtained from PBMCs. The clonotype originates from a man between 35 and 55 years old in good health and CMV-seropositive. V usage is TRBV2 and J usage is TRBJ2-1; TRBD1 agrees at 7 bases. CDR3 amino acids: CASLKQGSYNEQFF. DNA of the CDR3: TGTGCCAGCCTCAAACAGGGGTCCTACAATGAGCAGTTCTTC.